This entry lists 30 T cell receptor beta chains sequenced from one sample in a study of vaccination and CD4 T cells after COVID-19. These receptors' targets are unknown. At the Johns Hopkins FTIC core, DNA taken from cultured CD4+ T cells was sequenced by way of the Oncomine TCR Beta short-read assay. TCRdb processed the PCR reads anew with MiXCR; each CDR3 protein has one entry. The sample contains roughly 5,000 distinct CDR3 sequences, 76% of which appear only once. Regarding treatment: roughly 11-day PBMC culture with coronavirus spike peptide pools or control peptides (ViraFEST assay). The material sequenced was CD4+ T cells from blood, cultured in vitro. All receptors come from a human donor who had recovered from COVID-19.

The chain employs TRBV7-9 and TRBJ1-6, with D perhaps matching TRBD1 (6 bases). The CDR3 has 14 residues. Between the trimmed V and J ends, which lost 5 bases and 7 bases, there was a span of 12 bases. Germline V CDR1 and CDR2: SEHNR, FQNEAQ (reference sequence). In DNA, the CDR3 is TGTGCCAGCAGCCTCGGACAGCTCAATTCACCCCTCCACTTT. This translates into CASSLGQLNSPLHF.

V is TRBV2 and J is TRBJ2-5, with D possibly matching TRBD1 (5 bases). The CDR3 totals 14 residues. Looked up from germline, CDR1 is SNHLY and CDR2 is FYNNEI. V was cut by 7 bases and J by 5 bases, with 17 bases left in between. CDR3 loop: CASKAQGVQETQYF. The CDR3 region has the DNA TGTGCCAGCAAGGCGCAGGGTGTACAGGAGACCCAGTACTTC.

The chain couples TRBV21-1 to TRBJ1-5. TRBV21-1 is shown as a pseudogene. There are 13 residues in the CDR3. The CDR3 here is CASTFYSNQPQHF. The CDR3 bases are TGTGCCAGCACCTTCTATAGCAATCAGCCCCAGCATTTT.

Only a few counts were recorded for this clonotype. The rearrangement links TRBV6-2 or TRBV6-3 to TRBJ1-5, with 10 nucleotides matching TRBD1. The CDR3 is 15 amino acids. Germline CDR1 is MNHEY and CDR2 is SVGEGT. V was pared by 4 bases and J by 7 bases, with 7 bases of the junction left unmatched. The CDR3 DNA follows: TGTGCCAGCAGTTCCCGGACAGGGGGAGGCCAGCCCCAGCATTTT. Protein product: CASSSRTGGGQPQHF.

The chain couples TRBV21-1 to TRBJ1-1. TRBV21-1 is annotated as a pseudogene. CDR3 length: 14 residues. CDR3 residues: CASCRVRENTEAFF. CDR3 DNA: TGTGCCAGCTGCAGGGTGAGGGAGAACACTGAAGCTTTCTTT.

Within the sample, this clonotype is large (0.1 to 1%). CDR3: CTSSLQDGRNYGYTF. As DNA, the CDR3 is TGCACCAGCAGCCTCCAGGACGGACGAAACTATGGCTACACCTTC. The J gene is TRBJ1-2, the V gene TRBV1. TRBV1 is an annotated pseudogene. The CDR3 is made up of 15 amino acids.

By proportion, this clonotype is medium-sized. The V call is TRBV14, the J call TRBJ2-3; TRBD2 matches 7 bases. Germline CDR1 reads SGHDN; CDR2 reads FVKESK. CDR3 size: 15 residues. Trimming took 3 bases from V and 3 from J; bases not matched to a gene: 6. The CDR3 here is CASSHHRGGTDTQYF. For the CDR3, the DNA is TGTGCCAGCAGCCATCACCGCGGGGGAACAGATACGCAGTATTTT.

This clonotype was counted a few times. The chain carries TRBV20-1 and TRBJ1-1, with D maybe TRBD1 (5 bases). Trimming shortened V by 0 bases and J by 0 bases, and 11 bases separated the two germline ends. This CDR3 contains 15 residues. CDR1 and CDR2 (germline): DFQATT, SNEGSKA (reference sequence). This CDR3 reads CSARDAQAMNTEAFF. In nucleotides, the CDR3 is TGCAGTGCTAGAGATGCACAGGCCATGAACACTGAAGCTTTCTTT.

The chain uses TRBV27 and TRBJ1-2; 8 bases match TRBD1. The junction had 4 bases not matched to a gene; V was cut back by 2 bases and J by 5 bases. There are 14 residues in the CDR3. Germline V lookup: CDR1 MNHEY, CDR2 SMNVEV (reference sequence). CDR3 bases: TGTGCCAGCAGTTTAGACAGGGGATTGTATGGCTACACCTTC. This sequence encodes CASSLDRGLYGYTF.

This chain connects TRBV6-5 to TRBJ2-6, with D maybe TRBD1 (6 bases). CDR1 MNHEY and CDR2 SVGAGI come from the germline V gene. Trimming left V 4 bases short and J 1 base short, with 11 bases between. The CDR3 is 16 amino acids. The CDR3 region is CASSFDRGSGANVLTF. The CDR3 DNA sequence: TGTGCCAGCAGTTTCGATAGGGGGTCTGGGGCCAACGTCCTGACTTTC.

The chain recombines TRBV7-9 with TRBJ1-1, with 12 bases fitting TRBD1. Trimming at V came to 5 bases and at J to 7 bases, leaving 8 bases not matched to a gene. CDR3 size: 15 residues. Germline V gene lookup returns CDR1 SEHNR and CDR2 FQNEAQ (reference sequence). CDR3 in DNA: TGTGCCAGCAGCCCAACCGGGACAGGGGGCTTTGAAGCTTTCTTT. Protein: CASSPTGTGGFEAFF.

V is TRBV6-1 and J is TRBJ1-2, with TRBD1 matching over 8 bases. Germline loops: CDR1 MNHNS, CDR2 SASEGT. Unmatched junction bases numbered 8, after V lost 4 bases and J lost 7 bases. CDR3 size: 14 residues. As DNA, the CDR3 is TGTGCCAGCAGTGGCCCGACAGGGGTGGGTGGCTACACCTTC. The encoded protein is CASSGPTGVGGYTF.

This chain connects TRBV14 to TRBJ2-5; 7 bases fit TRBD2. This CDR3 comprises 14 residues. Germline V gene lookup returns CDR1 SGHDN and CDR2 FVKESK. V shed 4 bases and J 6 bases; nucleotides not matched to a gene: 8. CDR3 loop: CASSPLGGLKTQYF. DNA for the CDR3: TGTGCCAGCAGCCCCCTGGGAGGGCTAAAGACCCAGTACTTC. The full variable domain, rest sourced from reference TRBV14 and TRBJ2-5, is EAGVTQFPSHSVIEKGQTVTLRCDPISGHDNLYWYRRVMGKEIKFLLHFVKESKQDESGMPNNRFLAERTGGTYSTLKVQPAELEDSGVYFCASSPLGGLKTQYFGPGTRLLVL.

The CDR3 loop is CATSRHSRTSGKVQYF. For the CDR3, the DNA is TGTGCCACCAGCAGACATTCCAGGACTAGCGGGAAAGTGCAGTACTTC. The chain recombines TRBV15 with TRBJ2-7, with 12 positions matching TRBD2. CDR3 length: 16 residues. Germline lookup yields CDR1 LNHNV and CDR2 YYDKDF (reference sequence). V gave up 2 bases and J gave up 9 bases; unmatched junction bases: 11.

This clonotype was seen just once. The CDR3 sequence: CSASYPATDTQYF. The CDR3 DNA reads TGCAGTGCTTCTTATCCAGCCACAGATACGCAGTATTTT. V usage is TRBV20-1 and J usage is TRBJ2-3; unclear D gene. Germline V gene sequence: CDR1 DFQATT, CDR2 SNEGSKA (reference sequence). This CDR3 contains 13 residues. The V end lost 5 bases, the J end lost 2 bases, and 11 bases lay between the germline ends.

This chain uses TRBV20-1 with TRBJ1-2; D remains ambiguous. Looked up from germline, CDR1 is DFQATT and CDR2 is SNEGSKA (reference sequence). This CDR3 region has 9 residues. This chain's CDR3 is CCHRRGYTF. The CDR3 DNA follows: TGCTGTCACCGGCGGGGCTACACCTTC.

The rearrangement uses TRBV7-2 and TRBJ1-2; TRBD1 is a possible D gene (5 bases). V lost 1 base and J 6 bases, leaving 12 bases between the germline ends. From germline, CDR1 is SGHTA and CDR2 FQGNSA. This CDR3 is 14 amino acids long. CDR3 amino acids: CASSLGPLGDGYTF. The CDR3 DNA reads TGTGCCAGCAGCTTAGGCCCGTTAGGGGATGGCTACACCTTC.

The chain recombines TRBV10-3 with TRBJ2-5; a possible D gene is TRBD1 (5 bases). The ends were cut back, 0 bases at V and 4 bases at J, with 21 bases in the middle. Germline CDR1 and CDR2: ENHRY and SYGVKD. CDR3 length equals 18 residues. The DNA of the CDR3 is TGTGCCATCAGTGAGTCGACAGTTTTAGGTCTTTCGATAGAGACCCAGTACTTC. Amino acid sequence: CAISESTVLGLSIETQYF.

The V call is TRBV11-1, the J call TRBJ2-1, with TRBD2 matching 8 bases. CDR3 length: 15 amino acids. Losses at the gene ends were 5 bases for V and 3 bases for J; bases not matched to a gene: 6. Germline assignment: CDR1 SGHAT and CDR2 FQDESV (reference sequence). The CDR3 coding sequence is TGTGCCAGCAGCAAAGCGGGAGTCGGCTACAATGAGCAGTTCTTC. Amino acids: CASSKAGVGYNEQFF.

The chain is built from TRBV2 and TRBJ2-5, with D unclear. Trimming removed 6 bases from V and 4 bases from J, with 9 bases in between. CDR1 is SNHLY and CDR2 is FYNNEI in the germline V gene. CDR3 length: 12 amino acids. CDR3 bases: TGTGCCAGCAGCAGTAGCCCAGAGACCCAGTACTTC. It translates to CASSSSPETQYF. Full variable domain (rest looked up from reference TRBV2 and TRBJ2-5): EPEVTQTPSHQVTQMGQEVILRCVPISNHLYFYWYRQILGQKVEFLVSFYNNEISEKSEIFDDQFSVERPDGSNFTLKIRSTKLEDSAMYFCASSSSPETQYFGPGTRLLVL.

The gene calls are TRBV20-1 and TRBJ1-6; 7 positions match TRBD1. The CDR3 totals 15 residues. Germline V lookup: CDR1 DFQATT, CDR2 SNEGSKA (reference sequence). V dropped 5 bases and J dropped 8; count of bases not matched to a gene: 12. CDR3 in amino acids: CSAHLIRGSDSPLHF. DNA of the CDR3: TGCAGTGCTCACCTCATCAGGGGGTCTGATTCACCCCTCCACTTT.

The gene calls are TRBV20-1 and TRBJ1-2; 10 positions match TRBD1. The CDR3 is 14 amino acids. The V segment lost 3 bases and the J segment 6 bases; nucleotides outside the gene matches: 7. Germline CDR1 reads DFQATT; CDR2 reads SNEGSKA (reference sequence). The CDR3 DNA reads as TGCAGTGCTAGTCCCCCGGGACAGGGGAATGGCTACACCTTC. Its protein product is CSASPPGQGNGYTF.

This rearrangement joins TRBV7-9 to TRBJ2-7; D gene ambiguous. V gave up 4 bases and J gave up 10 bases, with 14 bases separating them. The germline gives CDR1 SEHNR, CDR2 FQNEAQ (reference sequence). This CDR3 spans 12 amino acids. In DNA, the CDR3 is TGTGCCAGCAGCTCTTTGTTGGACCCCCAGTACTTC. It specifies CASSSLLDPQYF.

This clonotype was counted only a few times. The chain joins TRBV7-6 to TRBJ2-3; D possibly corresponds to TRBD1 (5 bases). The germline V and J ends were trimmed by 3 bases and 4 bases, with 11 bases remaining between them. The CDR3 contains 14 residues. CDR1 and CDR2 (germline): SGHVS, FNYEAQ. The CDR3, as DNA: TGTGCCAGCAGCTTCCAGGGTGTGCCAGATACGCAGTATTTT. Translation: CASSFQGVPDTQYF.

The chain uses TRBV29-1 and TRBJ2-5; D gene unclear. This CDR3 contains 12 residues. With 7 bases removed from V and 4 bases from J, the gap between germline ends came to 13 bases. Germline V CDR1 and CDR2: SQVTM, ANQGSEA. DNA of the CDR3: TGCAGCGAAAGTCGACTTGGAGAGACCCAGTACTTC. This sequence encodes CSESRLGETQYF.

The chain links TRBV20-1 to TRBJ1-1; 7 bases are a match to TRBD1. V dropped 5 bases and J dropped 3; count of bases not matched to a gene: 6. Germline CDR1 reads DFQATT; CDR2 reads SNEGSKA (reference sequence). The CDR3 has 13 amino acids. This chain's CDR3 is CSAPVGTDTEAFF. CDR3 sequence (DNA): TGCAGTGCTCCCGTAGGGACAGACACTGAAGCTTTCTTT.

The CDR3 region is CASSIAGEDTEAFF. For the CDR3, the DNA is TGTGCCAGTAGTATTGCGGGCGAGGACACTGAAGCTTTCTTT. This chain uses TRBV19 with TRBJ1-1; no reliable D call. The V and J ends lost 3 bases and 3 bases respectively, with 11 bases between them. CDR3 length equals 14 residues. Germline assignment: CDR1 LNHDA and CDR2 SQIVND (reference sequence).

The gene calls are TRBV25-1 and TRBJ1-2; possibly TRBD1 for D (5 bases). CDR1 and CDR2 (germline): MGHDK, SYGVNS. V was pared by 2 bases and J by 2 bases, with 12 bases between. This CDR3 is built from 15 residues. CDR3 protein: CASSEERAGNYGYTF. The CDR3 region has the DNA TGTGCCAGCAGTGAAGAAAGGGCAGGGAACTATGGCTACACCTTC.

This clonotype was detected a few times. CDR3 residues: CASSLNGQGWAFF. The CDR3 DNA sequence: TGTGCCAGCAGTTTAAACGGACAGGGTTGGGCTTTCTTT. The genes are TRBV27 and TRBJ1-1; 8 bases align to TRBD1. CDR1 MNHEY and CDR2 SMNVEV come from the germline V gene (reference sequence). This CDR3 has 13 residues. V lost 2 bases to trimming and J lost 11 bases; unmatched junction nucleotides: 7.

The chain uses TRBV12-3 or TRBV12-4 and TRBJ1-2; TRBD1 matches at 8 bases. The CDR3 has 13 residues. J lost 4 bases, V lost 6 bases, and 4 bases had no gene match. As DNA, the CDR3 is TGTGCCAGCAGCAGGGGGCGAATCTATGGCTACACCTTC. This encodes CASSRGRIYGYTF.